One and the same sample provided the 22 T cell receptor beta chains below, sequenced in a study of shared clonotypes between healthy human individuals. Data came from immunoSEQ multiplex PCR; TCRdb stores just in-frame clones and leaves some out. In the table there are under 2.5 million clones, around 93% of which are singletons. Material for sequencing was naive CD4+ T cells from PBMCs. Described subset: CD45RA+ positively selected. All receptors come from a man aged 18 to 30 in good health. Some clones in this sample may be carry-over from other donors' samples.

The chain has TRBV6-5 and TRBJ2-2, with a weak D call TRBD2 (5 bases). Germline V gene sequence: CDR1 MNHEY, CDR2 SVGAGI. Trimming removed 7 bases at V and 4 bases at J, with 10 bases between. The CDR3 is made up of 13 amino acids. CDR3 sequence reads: CASTKSGTGELFF. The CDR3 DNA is TGTGCCAGCACCAAAAGCGGCACCGGGGAGCTGTTTTTT.

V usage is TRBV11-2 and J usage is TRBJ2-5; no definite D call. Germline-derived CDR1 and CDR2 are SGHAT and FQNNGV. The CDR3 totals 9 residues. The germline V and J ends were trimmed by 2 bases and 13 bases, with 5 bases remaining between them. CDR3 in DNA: TGTGCCAGCAGCTTACCTCCGTACTTC. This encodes CASSLPPYF.

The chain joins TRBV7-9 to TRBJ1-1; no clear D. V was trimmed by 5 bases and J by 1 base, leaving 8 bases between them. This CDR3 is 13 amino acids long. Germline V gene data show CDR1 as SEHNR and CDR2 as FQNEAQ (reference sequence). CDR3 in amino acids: CASSARTNTEAFF. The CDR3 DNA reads TGTGCCAGCAGCGCCCGAACGAACACTGAAGCTTTCTTT. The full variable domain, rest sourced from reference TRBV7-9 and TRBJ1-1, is DTGVSQNPRHKITKRGQNVTFRCDPISEHNRLYWYRQTLGQGPEFLTYFQNEAQLEKSRLLSDRFSAERPKGSFSTLEIQRTEQGDSAMYLCASSARTNTEAFFGQGTRLTVV.

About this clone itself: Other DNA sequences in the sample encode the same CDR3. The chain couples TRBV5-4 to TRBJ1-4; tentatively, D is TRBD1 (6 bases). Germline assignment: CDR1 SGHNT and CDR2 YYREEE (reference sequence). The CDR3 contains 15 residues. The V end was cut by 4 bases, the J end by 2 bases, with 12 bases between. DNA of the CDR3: TGTGCCAGCAGCCTAGGAGGGGGGACTAATGAAAAACTGTTTTTT. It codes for CASSLGGGTNEKLFF.

The CDR3 region has the DNA TGTGCCAGCAGCTTGGATTACAGGAAAGGGACTGAAGCTTTCTTT. It specifies CASSLDYRKGTEAFF. The chain uses TRBV5-5 and TRBJ1-1; TRBD1 might be the D (5 bases). CDR1 is SGHKS, CDR2 YYEKEE, per germline (reference sequence). V was cut by 0 bases and J by 5 bases, with 14 bases left in between. This CDR3 is built from 15 residues.

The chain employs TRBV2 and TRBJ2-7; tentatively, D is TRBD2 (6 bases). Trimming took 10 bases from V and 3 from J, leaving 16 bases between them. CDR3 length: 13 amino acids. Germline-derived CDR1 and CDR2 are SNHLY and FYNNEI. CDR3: CATSWRDLYEQYF. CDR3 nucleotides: TGTGCCACCTCCTGGCGGGACCTCTACGAGCAGTACTTC.

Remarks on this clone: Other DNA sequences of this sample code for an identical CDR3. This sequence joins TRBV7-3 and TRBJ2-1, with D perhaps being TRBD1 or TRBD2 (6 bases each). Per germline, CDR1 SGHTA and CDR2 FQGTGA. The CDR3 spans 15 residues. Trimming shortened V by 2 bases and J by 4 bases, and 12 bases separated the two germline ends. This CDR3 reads CASSLGGGSYNEQFF. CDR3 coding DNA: TGTGCCAGCAGCTTAGGAGGGGGGTCGTACAATGAGCAGTTCTTC.

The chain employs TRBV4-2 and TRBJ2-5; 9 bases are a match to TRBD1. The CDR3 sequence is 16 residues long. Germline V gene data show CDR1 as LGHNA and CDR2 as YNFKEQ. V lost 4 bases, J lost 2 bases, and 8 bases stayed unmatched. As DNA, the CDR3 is TGTGCCAGCAGCCCCCACCCGGACAGGGGACAAGAGACCCAGTACTTC. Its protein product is CASSPHPDRGQETQYF.

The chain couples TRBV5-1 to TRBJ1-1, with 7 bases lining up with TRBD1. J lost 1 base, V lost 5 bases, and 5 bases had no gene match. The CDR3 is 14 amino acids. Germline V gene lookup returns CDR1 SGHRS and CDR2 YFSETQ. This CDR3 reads CASRVGTANTEAFF. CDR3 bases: TGCGCCAGCAGAGTGGGGACAGCGAACACTGAAGCTTTCTTT.

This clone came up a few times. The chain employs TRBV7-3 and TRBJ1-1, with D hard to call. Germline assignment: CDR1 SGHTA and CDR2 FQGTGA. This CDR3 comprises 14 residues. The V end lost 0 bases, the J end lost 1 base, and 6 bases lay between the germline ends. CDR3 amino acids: CASSLTAKNTEAFF. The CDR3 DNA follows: TGTGCCAGCAGCTTAACTGCAAAGAACACTGAAGCTTTCTTT.

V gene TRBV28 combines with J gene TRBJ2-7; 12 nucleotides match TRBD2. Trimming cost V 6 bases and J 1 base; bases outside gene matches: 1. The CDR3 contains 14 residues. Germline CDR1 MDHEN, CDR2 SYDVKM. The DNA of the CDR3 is TGTGCCAGCAGCGGACTAGCGGGGTCCTACGAGCAGTACTTC. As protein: CASSGLAGSYEQYF.

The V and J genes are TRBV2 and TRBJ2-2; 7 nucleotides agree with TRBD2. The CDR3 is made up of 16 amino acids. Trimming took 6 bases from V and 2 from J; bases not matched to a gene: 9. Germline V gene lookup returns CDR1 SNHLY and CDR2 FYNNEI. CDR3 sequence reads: CASSNRVAGNTGELFF. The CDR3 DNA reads TGTGCCAGCAGCAATCGGGTAGCGGGTAACACCGGGGAGCTGTTTTTT.

The CDR3 loop is CASSLDPGLKTDTQYF. The CDR3 nucleotides read TGCGCCAGCAGCTTGGACCCGGGACTAAAAACAGATACGCAGTATTTT. The V and J genes are TRBV5-1 and TRBJ2-3; TRBD2 matches 7 bases. Trimming removed 0 bases from V and 3 bases from J; junction bases left unmatched: 7. There are 16 residues in the CDR3. CDR1 SGHRS and CDR2 YFSETQ come from the germline V gene.

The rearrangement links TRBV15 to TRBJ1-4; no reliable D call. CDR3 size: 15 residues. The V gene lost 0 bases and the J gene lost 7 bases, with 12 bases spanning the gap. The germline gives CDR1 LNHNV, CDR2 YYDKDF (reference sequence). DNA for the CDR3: TGTGCCACCAGCAGAGATAAGGCAGGTGGTGAAAAACTGTTTTTT. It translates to CATSRDKAGGEKLFF. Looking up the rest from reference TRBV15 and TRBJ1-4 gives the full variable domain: DAMVIQNPRYQVTQFGKPVTLSCSQTLNHNVMYWYQQKSSQAPKLLFHYYDKDFNNEADTPDNFQSRRPNTSFCFLDIRSPGLGDTAMYLCATSRDKAGGEKLFFGSGTQLSVL.

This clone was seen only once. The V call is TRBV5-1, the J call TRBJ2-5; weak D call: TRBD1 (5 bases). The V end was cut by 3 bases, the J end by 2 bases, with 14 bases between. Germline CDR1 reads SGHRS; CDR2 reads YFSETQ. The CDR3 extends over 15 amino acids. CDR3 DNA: TGCGCCAGCAGCTCACGACAGCCCGGTCAAGAGACCCAGTACTTC. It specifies CASSSRQPGQETQYF.

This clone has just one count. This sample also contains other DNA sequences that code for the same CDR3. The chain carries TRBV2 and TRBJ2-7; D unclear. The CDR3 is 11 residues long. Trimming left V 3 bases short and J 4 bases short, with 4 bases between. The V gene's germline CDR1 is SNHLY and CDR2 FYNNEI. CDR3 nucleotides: TGTGCCAGCAGTGAGGATTACGAGCAGTACTTC. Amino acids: CASSEDYEQYF.

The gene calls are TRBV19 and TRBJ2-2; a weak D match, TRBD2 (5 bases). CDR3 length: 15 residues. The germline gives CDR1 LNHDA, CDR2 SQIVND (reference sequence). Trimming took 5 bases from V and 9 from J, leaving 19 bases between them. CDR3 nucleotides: TGTGCCAGTAGTCCGTACATCGGAGGTGGCTGGGAGCTGTTTTTT. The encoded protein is CASSPYIGGGWELFF.

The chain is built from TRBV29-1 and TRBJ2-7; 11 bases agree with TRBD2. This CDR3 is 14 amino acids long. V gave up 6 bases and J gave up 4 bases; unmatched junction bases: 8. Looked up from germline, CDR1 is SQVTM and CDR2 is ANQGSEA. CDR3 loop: CSVAGTSGRYEQYF. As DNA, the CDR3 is TGCAGCGTCGCGGGGACTAGCGGCCGGTACGAGCAGTACTTC.

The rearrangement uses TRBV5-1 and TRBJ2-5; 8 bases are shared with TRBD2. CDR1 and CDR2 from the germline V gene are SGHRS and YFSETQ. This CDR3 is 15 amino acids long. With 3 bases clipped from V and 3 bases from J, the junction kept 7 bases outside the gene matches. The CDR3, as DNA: TGCGCCAGCAGCTCCCCCGCAGCGGGAGAAGAGACCCAGTACTTC. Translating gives CASSSPAAGEETQYF. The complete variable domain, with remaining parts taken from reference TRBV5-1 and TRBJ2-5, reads KAGVTQTPRYLIKTRGQQVTLSCSPISGHRSVSWYQQTPGQGLQFLFEYFSETQRNKGNFPGRFSGRQFSNSRSEMNVSTLELGDSALYLCASSSPAAGEETQYFGPGTRLLVL.

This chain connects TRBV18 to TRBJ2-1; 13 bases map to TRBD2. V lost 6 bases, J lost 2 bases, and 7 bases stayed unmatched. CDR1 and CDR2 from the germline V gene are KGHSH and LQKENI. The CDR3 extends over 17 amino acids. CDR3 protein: CASSPGLAGAAYNEQFF. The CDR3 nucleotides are TGTGCCAGCTCGCCTGGACTAGCGGGAGCCGCCTACAATGAGCAGTTCTTC.

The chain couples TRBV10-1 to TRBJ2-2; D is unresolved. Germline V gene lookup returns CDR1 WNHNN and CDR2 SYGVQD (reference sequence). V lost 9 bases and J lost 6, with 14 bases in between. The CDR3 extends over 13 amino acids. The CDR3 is CASSRRAPGELFF. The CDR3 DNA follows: TGCGCCAGTTCGCGACGGGCGCCCGGGGAGCTGTTTTTT.

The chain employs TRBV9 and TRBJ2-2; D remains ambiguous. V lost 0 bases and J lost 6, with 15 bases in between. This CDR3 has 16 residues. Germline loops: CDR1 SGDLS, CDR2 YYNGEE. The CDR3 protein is CASSVANDLPSGELFF. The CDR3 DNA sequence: TGTGCCAGCAGCGTAGCCAACGACTTACCCTCCGGGGAGCTGTTTTTT.